The rows below give T cell receptor beta chains drawn from one sample of a study of blood T cell repertoires in COVID-19. Repertoires were generated with immunoSEQ multiplex PCR, while TCRdb's copy carries only in-frame clones and drops some. Among around 170,000 clones listed, 88% were seen once. Material: peripheral blood. The receptor set was obtained from a man in his 60s with acute or convalescent COVID-19. Both conserved end residues are part of each CDR3. Each record gives: J gene, clone size, D gene, CDR3 length, V gene, CDR3 DNA, CDR3 protein. A D gene is named only where the DNA matches it firmly. Part of the rows lack a size; the others show once, few, many or a class for expanded clones.

>TRBJ2-5|.|TRBD2|15|TRBV19
TGTGCCAGTAGTCCGACTAGCGGGCTCCAAGAGACCCAGTACTTC
CASSPTSGLQETQYF
>TRBJ1-2|.|TRBD1|13|TRBV5-6
TGTGCCAGCAGCATTACAGGGGGTCGTGGCTACACCTTC
CASSITGGRGYTF
>TRBJ2-1|.|.|14|TRBV6-5
TGTGCCAGCAGTCCCGGGACTTCGGTCAATGAGCAGTTCTTC
CASSPGTSVNEQFF
>TRBJ2-2|.|TRBD1|15|TRBV6-2/TRBV6-3
TGTGCCAGCAGTTACACAAGGGGGCTGACCGGGGAGCTGTTTTTT
CASSYTRGLTGELFF
>TRBJ2-1|.|TRBD1|15|TRBV19
TGTGCCAGTAGTACCAGACAGGGGGCGTACAATGAGCAGTTCTTC
CASSTRQGAYNEQFF
>TRBJ2-5|.|.|15|TRBV10-3
TGTGCCATCAGTGAGTCTCGGCCGGGAAAAGAGACCCAGTACTTC
CAISESRPGKETQYF
>TRBJ1-1|.|.|13|TRBV19
TGTGCCAGTAACCCACAGGGCTACACTGAAGCTTTCTTT
CASNPQGYTEAFF
>TRBJ2-2|.|TRBD2|15|TRBV18
TGTGCCAGCTCAGGACTAGCGGGAGACACCGGGGAGCTGTTTTTT
CASSGLAGDTGELFF
>TRBJ1-2|once|.|12|TRBV25-1
TGTGCCAGCAGTGCGGGGGATCATGGCTACACCTTC
CASSAGDHGYTF
>TRBJ1-1|.|TRBD1|13|TRBV6-6
TGTGCCAGCAGTTTCAGCCCGGGACAGGTGGCTTTCTTT
CASSFSPGQVAFF
>TRBJ2-2|once|.|16|TRBV29-1
TGCAGCGTTGTCGGTCGGGGGTCCCGAGGCACCGGGGAGCTGTTTTTT
CSVVGRGSRGTGELFF
>TRBJ2-1|.|TRBD1|16|TRBV7-9
TGTGCCAGCAGCTTAGAGGACAGGGGCCCCTACAATGAGCAGTTCTTC
CASSLEDRGPYNEQFF
>TRBJ2-3|.|TRBD2|17|TRBV9
TGTGCCAGCAGCGTAGCTCTGGGGGGACTAGATCAAGATACGCAGTATTTT
CASSVALGGLDQDTQYF
>TRBJ1-3|.|TRBD1|14|TRBV11-2
TGTGCCAGCATCCAGAGGGGGCCTGGAAACACCATATATTTT
CASIQRGPGNTIYF
>TRBJ1-5|.|.|12|TRBV28
TGTGCCAGCAGTTTGTACAATCAGCCCCAGCATTTT
CASSLYNQPQHF
>TRBJ2-7|.|.|14|TRBV29-1
TGCAGCGTGGAACGGCCCGGGTCCACCTACGAGCAGTACTTC
CSVERPGSTYEQYF
>TRBJ1-2|.|.|17|TRBV29-1
TGCAGCGTTGAAGTCTACAGGGAGTTCGGGGCGTTCTATGGCTACACCTTC
CSVEVYREFGAFYGYTF
>TRBJ1-5|.|TRBD1|15|TRBV24-1
TGTGCCACCAGTGACCGGACAGGCAGCAATCAGCCCCAGCATTTT
CATSDRTGSNQPQHF
>TRBJ2-2|.|TRBD2|18|TRBV30
TGTGCCTGGAGTTATGGGGATGCTAGCGGGATTCACACCGGGGAGCTGTTTTTT
CAWSYGDASGIHTGELFF
>TRBJ1-2|.|.|11|TRBV3-1/TRBV3-2
TGTGCCAGCAGCCAAGTGGAGATCTACACCTTC
CASSQVEIYTF
>TRBJ2-6|.|.|20|TRBV27
TGTGCCAGCAGTTTACAGCAGGGTGCTCATGTTCGCCCTGGGGCCAACGTCCTGACTTTC
CASSLQQGAHVRPGANVLTF
>TRBJ2-1|.|TRBD2|16|TRBV6-4
TGTGCCAGCAGTGACCGGCTAGCGGGCCTCTACAATGAGCAGTTCTTC
CASSDRLAGLYNEQFF
>TRBJ1-2|.|TRBD1|14|TRBV11-3
TGTGCCAGCAGTCCAGGACAGGGCGCTAGTGGCTACACCTTC
CASSPGQGASGYTF
>TRBJ2-4|.|.|14|TRBV19
TGTGCCAGTAGTATAGCCACGGGGGAAAACATTCAATACTTC
CASSIATGENIQYF
>TRBJ1-1|.|.|14|TRBV5-1
TGCGCCAGCAGCTTGGTTGGGAGGGAGACTGAAGCTTTCTTT
CASSLVGRETEAFF
>TRBJ1-2|.|TRBD1|16|TRBV5-1
TGCGCCAGCAGCTTGGGCGGGACAGGCGTCGTATATGGCTACACCTTC
CASSLGGTGVVYGYTF
>TRBJ1-1|.|.|15|TRBV6-5
TGTGCCAGCAGTTACTCGGGGCGGAGGAACACTGAAGCTTTCTTT
CASSYSGRRNTEAFF
>TRBJ2-3|.|.|14|TRBV11-2
TGTGCCAGCAGCTTAGATTGGCGCACAGATACGCAGTATTTT
CASSLDWRTDTQYF
>TRBJ1-2|.|TRBD1|14|TRBV18
TGTGCCAGCTCACGCGGGACAGGGGCGATTGGCTACACCTTC
CASSRGTGAIGYTF
>TRBJ2-7|.|TRBD1|14|TRBV2
TGTGCCAGCAGAAATCGGGACAGTTCCTACGAGCAGTACTTC
CASRNRDSSYEQYF
>TRBJ1-5|.|.|15|TRBV2
TGTGCCAGCAAAAATGACCCGGGAGGAAATCAGCCCCAGCATTTT
CASKNDPGGNQPQHF
>TRBJ2-3|once|.|16|TRBV5-6
TGTGCCAGCAGCTTGAGCGGCGGGACGAAAACAGATACGCAGTATTTT
CASSLSGGTKTDTQYF
>TRBJ2-5|.|.|16|TRBV4-3
TGCGCCAGCAGCCAAGATAAGTGGGCTAGCTCAGAGACCCAGTACTTC
CASSQDKWASSETQYF
>TRBJ2-2|.|TRBD1|15|TRBV7-9
TGTGCCAGCAGCCCAACGACAGGGTCAACCGGGGAGCTGTTTTTT
CASSPTTGSTGELFF
>TRBJ1-5|.|TRBD1|17|TRBV27
TGTGCCAGCAGTTCCCTGGGGCTCGGACAGGGTGGTCAGCCCCAGCATTTT
CASSSLGLGQGGQPQHF
>TRBJ1-5|.|TRBD1|16|TRBV10-3
TGTGCCATCAGTGTGGGGGACAGCTATAGCAATCAGCCCCAGCATTTT
CAISVGDSYSNQPQHF
>TRBJ1-1|.|TRBD1|15|TRBV18
TGTGCCAGCTCTCCTAGACAGGGCTTGGGCACTGAAGCTTTCTTT
CASSPRQGLGTEAFF
>TRBJ1-1|.|.|12|TRBV5-8
TGTGCCACCCCGGGGGAAAACACTGAAGCTTTCTTT
CATPGENTEAFF
>TRBJ2-2|.|.|15|TRBV3-1/TRBV3-2
TGTGCCAGCAGCCCCGGACAGCATAACACCGGGGAGCTGTTTTTT
CASSPGQHNTGELFF
>TRBJ1-2|.|TRBD1|14|TRBV19
TGTGCCAGTACCCCCCCGGGACAGCGCTATGGCTACACCTTC
CASTPPGQRYGYTF
>TRBJ2-3|.|TRBD2|16|TRBV9
TGTGCCAGCAGCCCACGGGCTAGCGGATACACAGATACGCAGTATTTT
CASSPRASGYTDTQYF
>TRBJ2-1|.|.|15|TRBV3-1/TRBV3-2
TGTGCCAGCAGCCAAGATAATAGACGGGTCGGTGAGCAGTTCTTC
CASSQDNRRVGEQFF
>TRBJ2-2|.|.|15|TRBV14
TGTGCCAGCAGCCAGACGGGAAAGAACACCGGGGAGCTGTTTTTT
CASSQTGKNTGELFF
>TRBJ2-1|.|.|16|TRBV7-9
TGTGCCAGCGCCCAGGGCCTGGCAGGGTCTCACAATGAGCAGTTCTTC
CASAQGLAGSHNEQFF